This T cell receptor beta chain was identified in a study of T cells in Graves' hyperthyroidism and ophthalmopathy. Amplified regions were TCR beta CDR3 sequences from RNA transcripts. The HTBI primer set drove a first-round RT-PCR of the TCR CDR3. Via MiXCR, TCRdb re-called the multiplex PCR reads, giving one row per CDR3 protein. The repertoire holds around 600,000 distinct CDR3 sequences, with around 14% as singletons. This clonotype came up many times. Its matching antigen is unknown. The diagnoses drew upon clinical symptoms, serum thyroxine and TRAb, thyroid ultrasound and orbital computed tomography. Source material for PBMCs was 9 to 10 ml fresh peripheral blood. Study-level findings and limits: Most thyroid clonotypes with frequency above 0.001 were detected in blood.

This CDR3 contains 15 residues. Trimming pared 1 base from V and 0 bases from J, leaving 8 bases between. Per the germline V gene, CDR1 is MNHEY and CDR2 is SVGAGI. Sequenced material: blood. The rearrangement links TRBV6-5 to TRBJ2-3, with a possible D match to TRBD1 (6 bases). This sequence originates from a woman aged 25 to 39 with Graves' hyperthyroidism. The CDR3 region is CASSYWTASTDTQYF. CDR3 coding DNA: TGTGCCAGCAGTTACTGGACAGCTAGCACAGATACGCAGTATTTT.